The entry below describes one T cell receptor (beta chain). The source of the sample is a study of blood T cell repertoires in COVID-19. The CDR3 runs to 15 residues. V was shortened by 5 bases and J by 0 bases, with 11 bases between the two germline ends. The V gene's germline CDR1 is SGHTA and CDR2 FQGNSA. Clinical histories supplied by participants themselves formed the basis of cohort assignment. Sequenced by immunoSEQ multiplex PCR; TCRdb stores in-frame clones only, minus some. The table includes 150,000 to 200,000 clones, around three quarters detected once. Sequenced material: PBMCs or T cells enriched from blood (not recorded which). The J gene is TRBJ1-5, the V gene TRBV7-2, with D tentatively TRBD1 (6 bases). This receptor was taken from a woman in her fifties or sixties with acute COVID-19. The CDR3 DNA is TGTGCCAGCAGCGAATACAGGGTTAGCAATCAGCCCCAGCATTTT. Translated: CASSEYRVSNQPQHF.